The rows below give T cell receptor beta chains drawn from one sample of a study of T cells after yellow fever vaccination. TCRdb re-called the 5' RACE reads with MiXCR, one entry per CDR3 protein. The table records about 300,000 distinct CDR3 sequences, 6.8% of them present only once. The material was PBMCs, obtained approximately 47 days after the first yellow fever vaccination. All receptors derive from a man younger than 35 who received the YFV17D yellow fever vaccine. The CDR3 runs from the conserved cysteine through the conserved F or W. D genes are given only for firm matches. Clone size is not always given. Where it is, it says once, few, many or a class for expanded clones.

cdr3_aa cdr3_nt j_call d_call v_call clone_size
CASHVRDRAFTGANVLTF TGTGCCAGCCACGTGCGTGACAGGGCCTTCACTGGGGCCAACGTCCTGACTTTC TRBJ2-6 TRBD1 TRBV2 .
CATGGNSYEQYF TGCGCCACGGGAGGGAACTCCTACGAGCAGTACTTC TRBJ2-7 TRBD2 TRBV10-2 few
CAISEGRSGGNNEQFF TGTGCCATCAGTGAGGGAAGAAGCGGGGGGAACAATGAGCAGTTCTTC TRBJ2-1 TRBD2 TRBV10-3 few
CASSPDPGRDGDF TGTGCCAGCAGCCCTGACCCTGGTAGGGACGGGGATTTT TRBJ2-3 . TRBV7-2 .
CASSEWGGVEKVLTF TGTGCCAGCAGTGAATGGGGCGGAGTGGAGAAGGTCCTGACTTTC TRBJ2-6 . TRBV25-1 few
CASSYSGGRDTQYF TGTGCCAGCAGTTATAGCGGGGGCCGGGATACGCAGTATTTT TRBJ2-3 TRBD2 TRBV6-5 few
CASSQGEGRGEQFF TGCGCCAGCAGCCAAGGGGAGGGGAGAGGTGAGCAGTTCTTC TRBJ2-1 TRBD2 TRBV4-3 few
CASSYLVLSRMYSPLHF TGTGCCAGCAGTTACCTGGTCCTCTCTCGGATGTATTCACCCCTCCACTTT TRBJ1-6 . TRBV6-5 few
CASSQGNGLITDTQYF TGTGCCAGCAGCCAAGGTAACGGCCTGATCACAGATACGCAGTATTTT TRBJ2-3 . TRBV14 .
CASSLSGLAGGLGTDTQYF TGTGCCAGCAGCTTAAGCGGACTAGCGGGGGGGCTTGGCACAGATACGCAGTATTTT TRBJ2-3 TRBD2 TRBV7-8 few
CASTYTLAGELFF TGTGCCAGCACCTATACGTTGGCCGGGGAGCTGTTTTTT TRBJ2-2 . TRBV27 few
CASSDTSLGDEQYF TGTGCCAGCAGCGACACCTCCCTAGGGGACGAGCAGTACTTC TRBJ2-7 . TRBV9 few
CSVGSPNEQFF TGCAGCGTTGGCTCCCCCAATGAGCAGTTCTTC TRBJ2-1 . TRBV29-1 .
CASSQETGNNQPQHF TGCGCCAGCAGCCAAGAGACAGGGAACAATCAGCCCCAGCATTTT TRBJ1-5 TRBD1 TRBV4-1 few
CASSRLGVTGELFF TGTGCCAGTAGTAGGCTAGGGGTTACCGGGGAGCTGTTTTTT TRBJ2-2 . TRBV19 .
CASSVAGLAGPFIQETQYF TGTGCCAGCAGCGTAGCGGGGCTAGCGGGGCCCTTTATCCAAGAGACCCAGTACTTC TRBJ2-5 TRBD2 TRBV9 few
CASSENELANEQFF TGTGCCAGCAGTGAAAATGAACTAGCCAATGAGCAGTTCTTC TRBJ2-1 . TRBV2 .
CASRHPQGSQETQYF TGTGCCAGCAGACACCCCCAGGGGTCCCAAGAGACCCAGTACTTC TRBJ2-5 . TRBV12-3/TRBV12-4 few
CASSPRGPDTQYF TGTGCCAGCAGCCCTAGGGGGCCAGATACGCAGTATTTT TRBJ2-3 TRBD1 TRBV7-9 many
CASTTGIGSYNEQFF TGTGCCAGTACAACAGGGATAGGCTCCTACAATGAGCAGTTCTTC TRBJ2-1 . TRBV6-1 once
CASSLWVADTQYF TGTGCCAGCAGCTTATGGGTCGCAGATACGCAGTATTTT TRBJ2-3 . TRBV7-2 few
CASILPGIETQYF TGTGCCAGCATCCTGCCGGGTATAGAGACCCAGTACTTC TRBJ2-5 . TRBV5-4 .
CAWSVRGPVYNEQFF TGTGCCTGGAGTGTACGAGGGCCCGTTTACAATGAGCAGTTCTTC TRBJ2-1 . TRBV30 .
CASSLNDGRPYEQYF TGTGCCAGCAGCTTAAATGACGGACGGCCCTACGAGCAGTACTTC TRBJ2-7 . TRBV7-2 .
CASSLAGRGQPQHF TGTGCCAGCAGTTTAGCAGGAAGGGGGCAGCCCCAGCATTTT TRBJ1-5 . TRBV12-3/TRBV12-4 .
CASRAHLQGTEAFF TGTGCCAGCAGGGCTCATCTCCAGGGTACTGAAGCTTTCTTT TRBJ1-1 . TRBV11-2 .
CASSFGRHNSPLHF TGTGCCAGCAGCTTCGGGAGACATAATTCACCCCTCCACTTT TRBJ1-6 . TRBV7-8 few
CASSPPRVSGGTQYF TGTGCCAGCAGCCCCCCCCGGGTCTCCGGGGGGACCCAGTACTTC TRBJ2-5 . TRBV7-2 .
CASQKRSVGDHEQYF TGTGCCAGCCAAAAGAGGAGCGTCGGGGACCACGAGCAGTACTTC TRBJ2-7 . TRBV19 few